The T cell receptor beta chain described here comes from a study of circulating CD8 cells and anti-PD-1 response in melanoma. Study overall: Complete or partial response defined responders; stable or progressive disease, non-responders.

By share, this clonotype ranks as large. The antigen is not known. Each library started from about 14 ng of total RNA using the QIAseq Immune Repertoire TCR panel. TCRdb analysed the reads with MiXCR anew, one entry per CDR3 protein. In the table there are about 1,500 distinct CDR3 sequences, about 9.8% of which are singletons. V was clipped by 2 bases and J by 1 base, with 10 bases between them. Per germline, CDR1 SNHLY and CDR2 FYNNEI. The length of the CDR3 is 15 residues. Sorting of live CD3+CD8+TCRalphabeta+ cells by PD-1 and/or TIGIT gave four subsets. The study, taken as a whole, reports: Clonotype sharing was highest between DPOS and TIGIT subsets. Peptide assays on expanded sorted subsets replaced tumor-based reactivity testing.

The chain employs TRBV2 and TRBJ2-3, with D unclear. The specimen comprised CD8+ T cells from PBMCs, sampled at baseline or after one month of anti-PD-1 therapy (not recorded which). The receptor was derived from a human donor with melanoma. The CDR3 coding sequence is TGTGCCAGCAGTGAACCCCGCCTGGGCACAGATACGCAGTATTTT. It is translated as CASSEPRLGTDTQYF.